These T cell receptor beta chains were read from a single sample in a study of blood T cells in healthy people across ages. TCRdb reprocessed the 5' RACE reads with MiXCR, giving one entry per CDR3 protein. The table shows over 300,000 distinct CDR3 sequences, with approximately 51% occurring only once. Sequencing input: blood. The receptors were gathered from a man between 60 and 75 years old in good health. CDR3s include the opening cysteine and the closing phenylalanine or tryptophan. The D gene is left open where the match is weak. Expanded clones get a size class; other rows say once, few or many, or leave the size out.

D gene	clone size	V gene	J gene	CDR3 DNA	CDR3 protein
-	few	TRBV29-1	TRBJ2-1	TGCAGCGTTGGTAGCTCCCAGAACAATGAGCAGTTCTTC	CSVGSSQNNEQFF
-	-	TRBV20-1	TRBJ2-3	TGCAGTACTCAGACTCGAGCTTACCCAGATACGCAGTATTTT	CSTQTRAYPDTQYF
-	once	TRBV12-3/TRBV12-4	TRBJ2-1	TGTGCCAGCAGTACCACTAGTCGCTCCTACAATGTGCAGTTCTTC	CASSTTSRSYNVQFF
-	-	TRBV5-1	TRBJ2-5	TGCGCCAGCAGCTTTCTTGCAGCCGGGGATCGAGAGACCCAGTACTTC	CASSFLAAGDRETQYF
-	-	TRBV13	TRBJ1-2	TGTGCCAGCAGCTTACGCGCTGGGCAGAACTATGGCTACACCTTC	CASSLRAGQNYGYTF
-	-	TRBV28	TRBJ1-1	TGTGCCAGCAGTCTTAAAACAAAAAGGGAGAACACTGAAGCTTTCTTT	CASSLKTKRENTEAFF
TRBD2	few	TRBV29-1	TRBJ2-4	TGCAGCGTTGGAGCGGGGGCCAAAAACATTCAGTACTTC	CSVGAGAKNIQYF
-	-	TRBV6-5	TRBJ1-2	TGTGCCAGCAGTTTGGACCCAGTGGTGCCTAACTATGGCTACACCTTC	CASSLDPVVPNYGYTF
-	-	TRBV28	TRBJ2-5	TGTGCCAGCAGTTTGTGGTGGGAGACCCAGTACTTC	CASSLWWETQYF
TRBD1	few	TRBV6-2/TRBV6-3	TRBJ2-5	TGTGCCAGCAGTTATGGGACAGCCCAGGGGGAGCAGTACTTC	CASSYGTAQGEQYF
TRBD1	-	TRBV6-1	TRBJ2-6	TGTGCCAGCAGGCCAGGGGGAAGTGGGGCCAACGTCCTGACTTTC	CASRPGGSGANVLTF
-	-	TRBV27	TRBJ2-3	TGTGCCAGCAGTTCCCCCGGGACCCAAGATACGCAGTATTTT	CASSSPGTQDTQYF
TRBD1	-	TRBV6-1	TRBJ2-3	TGTGCCAGCAGTGGACAGGGCCACACAGATACGCAGTATTTT	CASSGQGHTDTQYF
TRBD2	-	TRBV11-2	TRBJ2-5	TGTGCCAGCAGCTTAGGCTCCACGGGAGGAGAAGAGACCCAGTACTTC	CASSLGSTGGEETQYF
-	few	TRBV3-1	TRBJ2-7	TGTGCCAGCAGCCAGGCCCAGCCGAAGAACGAGCAGTACTTC	CASSQAQPKNEQYF
-	few	TRBV11-1	TRBJ2-7	TGTGCCAGCAGACAAGCGAGACAGCTCTCCTACGAGCAGTACTTC	CASRQARQLSYEQYF
-	many	TRBV24-1	TRBJ1-2	TGTGCCACCAGTGGTGAAGGCAGGGCGGATGGCTACACCTTC	CATSGEGRADGYTF
-	few	TRBV27	TRBJ2-3	TGTGCCAGCAATTCCAGGATGGATCGCACAGATACGCAGTATTTT	CASNSRMDRTDTQYF
-	-	TRBV20-1	TRBJ2-1	TGCAGTGCTAGAGAAGCGAGCTCCTACAATGAGCAGTTCTTC	CSAREASSYNEQFF
-	-	TRBV7-2	TRBJ2-7	TGTGCCAGCAGCTTCGCCGTGGCCGAGCAGTACTTC	CASSFAVAEQYF
TRBD1	-	TRBV28	TRBJ2-4	TGTGCCAGCCGACCAACCCGGACAGGGCGGTCCAAAAACATTCAGTACTTC	CASRPTRTGRSKNIQYF
-	-	TRBV24-1	TRBJ2-6	TGTGCCACCAGTGATTCTTCCCACTCTGGGGCCAACGTCCTGACTTTC	CATSDSSHSGANVLTF
-	-	TRBV5-1	TRBJ2-7	TGCGCCAGCAGCTTCGGGGCTTTGGAATCCTACGAGCAGTACTTC	CASSFGALESYEQYF
-	many	TRBV7-2	TRBJ2-3	TGTGCCAGCAGCTTTGAGGGCGCCAGCACAGATACGCAGTATTTT	CASSFEGASTDTQYF
-	-	TRBV27	TRBJ2-3	TGTGCCAGCAGTTTAGGGGGGGCTGCAGATACGCAGTATTTT	CASSLGGAADTQYF
-	once	TRBV15	TRBJ2-1	TGTGCCACCAGCAGAAGGGACAACTACAATGAGCAGTTCTTC	CATSRRDNYNEQFF